This T cell receptor (beta chain) comes out of a study of response to subunit inactivated influenza vaccine. General study results and limits: T cells newly recruited by each seasonal influenza vaccination are few, the authors suggested.

TCRdb reprocessed the RT-PCR reads with MiXCR, giving one entry per CDR3 protein. This table has 550,000 to 800,000 distinct CDR3 sequences, approximately 14% appearing once. The ends lost 5 bases at V and 10 bases at J; junction bases unmatched: 8. The CDR3 length is 14 residues. Germline CDR1 reads SGHVS; CDR2 reads FQNEAQ. There are many counts of this clonotype. Its antigen is unknown. The sequencing here drew on PBMCs from blood, taken around 15 days before vaccination. The chain uses TRBV7-8 and TRBJ1-4; 9 bases map to TRBD1. The sequence derives from a middle-aged man who received an inactivated influenza vaccine. The DNA for the CDR3 is TGTGCCAGCAGCCCACCGGGACAGGGAAGAAAACTGTTTTTT. It yields the protein CASSPPGQGRKLFF.